A single sample is the source of the 2 T cell receptor beta chains below, sequenced in a study of shared clonotypes between healthy human individuals. Using immunoSEQ multiplex PCR, the repertoire was profiled, and TCRdb retains in-frame clones only, with some absent. The table records 2.5 million or so clones, approximately 90% of them present only once. Sequenced: naive CD4+ T cells sorted from blood. Specified subset: CD45RA+ positively selected. These receptors came from a man aged 18 to 35 in good health.

The DNA for the CDR3 is TGCAGCCCTAAATATTCCTGGGACCTTATCGTATCCCTAGCCAAAAACATTCAGTACTTC. Translated, it gives CSPKYSWDLIVSLAKNIQYF. V usage is TRBV29-1 and J usage is TRBJ2-4; D possibly uses TRBD1 or TRBD2 (5 bases each). The CDR3 spans 20 residues. Deletions cut 8 bases from V and 0 bases from J, with 32 bases between. Germline loops: CDR1 SQVTM, CDR2 ANQGSEA.

J is TRBJ2-4 and V is TRBV18; a possible D gene is TRBD1 (6 bases). The CDR3 loop spans 13 amino acids. The V gene lost 4 bases and the J gene lost 7 bases, with 11 bases spanning the gap. The germline V gene encodes CDR1 KGHSH and CDR2 LQKENI. CDR3 sequence: CASSLDRFNIQYF. The CDR3 nucleotides read TGTGCCAGCTCACTCGACAGGTTCAACATTCAGTACTTC.